The source of this T cell receptor beta chain is a study of blood T cell repertoires in COVID-19. The data were produced by immunoSEQ multiplex PCR, yet TCRdb's version contains in-frame clones alone and is incomplete. The repertoire includes 150,000 to 200,000 clones, 83% of them detected once, and 3.5% to 5% sits in the top ten. V was pared by 5 bases and J by 7 bases, with 12 bases of the junction left unmatched. CDR3 size: 17 residues. Germline CDR1 reads MDHEN; CDR2 reads SYDVKM. This clone was seen just once. This chain uses TRBV28 with TRBJ1-6; 9 nucleotides agree with TRBD1. The clonotype was recovered from a woman aged 50 to 65 who had recovered from COVID-19. Sequencing input: PBMCs or T cells enriched from blood (not recorded which). The CDR3 spells CASSPNRGRTLNSPLHF. In DNA form, the CDR3 reads TGTGCCAGCAGTCCCAACAGGGGGCGAACGTTGAATTCACCCCTCCACTTT.